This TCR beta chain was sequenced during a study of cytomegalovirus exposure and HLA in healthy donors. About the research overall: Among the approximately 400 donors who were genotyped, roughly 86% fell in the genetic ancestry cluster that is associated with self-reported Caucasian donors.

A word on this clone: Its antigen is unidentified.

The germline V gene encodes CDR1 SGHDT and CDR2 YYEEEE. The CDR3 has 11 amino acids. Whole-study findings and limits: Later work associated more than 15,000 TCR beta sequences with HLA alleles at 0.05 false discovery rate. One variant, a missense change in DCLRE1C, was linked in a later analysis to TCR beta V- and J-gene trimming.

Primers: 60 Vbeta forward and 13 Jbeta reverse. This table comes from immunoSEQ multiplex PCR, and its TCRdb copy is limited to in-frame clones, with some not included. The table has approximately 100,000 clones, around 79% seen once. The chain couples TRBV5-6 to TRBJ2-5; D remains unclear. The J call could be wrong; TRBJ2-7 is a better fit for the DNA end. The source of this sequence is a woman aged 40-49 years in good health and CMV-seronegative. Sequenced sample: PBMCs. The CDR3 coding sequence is TGTGCCAGCAGCATGGCCTACGAGCAGTACTTC. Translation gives CASSMAYEQYF.